A single sample is the source of the 22 T cell receptor beta chains below, sequenced in a study of vaccination effects on CD4 cells after COVID-19. TCRdb's table, derived via immunoSEQ multiplex PCR, lists solely in-frame clones and lacks some. The table includes about 35,000 clones, roughly 82% detected once. Antigens of these TCRs are unknown. Under the ViraFEST assay, PBMC were stimulated with viral peptide pools so that antigen-specific CD4+ T cells expanded. Sequencing was performed afterwards. Scientists isolated CD4+ T cells after an approximately 9-day culture period ended. The participants, recipients of two vaccine doses, got either BNT162b2 or mRNA-1273. The specimen was CD4+ T cells from PBMCs cultured with HCoV-NL63 spike peptides, collected after COVID-19 vaccination. The receptors shown here come from a human donor who received a COVID-19 vaccine. Some clones in this sample may be carry-over from other donors' samples.

The chain uses TRBV12-3 or TRBV12-4 and TRBJ2-5; unclear D gene. The CDR3 is made up of 13 amino acids. Trimming removed 5 bases from V and 1 base from J, with 8 bases in between. The CDR3 sequence is CASSPLVQETQYF. CDR3 DNA sequence: TGTGCCAGCAGTCCACTGGTCCAAGAGACCCAGTACTTC.

The chain couples TRBV7-6 to TRBJ2-2, with 12 bases matching TRBD2. Germline V lookup: CDR1 SGHVS, CDR2 FNYEAQ. This CDR3 has 15 amino acids. The V and J ends lost 8 bases and 7 bases, in that order; junction bases with no gene match: 8. The CDR3, as DNA: TGTGCCAGCTTTTCTAGCGGGGGGGCCAACGGGGAGCTGTTTTTT. Encoded protein: CASFSSGGANGELFF.

This clone has just one count. The chain uses TRBV5-1 and TRBJ1-1, with TRBD1 matching 10 bases. J lost 7 bases, V lost 5 bases, and 14 bases had no gene match. The germline gives CDR1 SGHRS, CDR2 YFSETQ. CDR3 length: 16 amino acids. The CDR3 sequence is CASRADRGPLEDEAFF. The CDR3 region has the DNA TGCGCCAGCAGAGCAGACAGGGGGCCACTGGAGGATGAAGCTTTCTTT.

This clone was counted only a few times. This chain connects TRBV5-1 to TRBJ1-4, with D maybe TRBD1 (5 bases). The germline V gene encodes CDR1 SGHRS and CDR2 YFSETQ. The CDR3 runs to 17 residues. With 0 bases removed from V and 0 bases from J, the gap between germline ends came to 12 bases. The CDR3 DNA is TGCGCCAGCAGCTTGGCCCACGGGGGTGCAACTAATGAAAAACTGTTTTTT. This gives the protein CASSLAHGGATNEKLFF.

This clone was picked up one time. CDR3 sequence reads: CASSYSQTGELFF. The CDR3 DNA is TGTGCCAGCAGTTACAGCCAGACCGGGGAGCTGTTTTTT. V and J are TRBV6-5 and TRBJ2-2, with unresolved D. The germline V gene has CDR1 MNHEY and CDR2 SVGAGI. The CDR3 extends over 13 amino acids. The V end lost 2 bases, the J end lost 5 bases, and 6 bases lay between the germline ends.

The genes are TRBV19 and TRBJ2-3, with D perhaps TRBD1 (5 bases). This CDR3 is built from 13 residues. Germline CDR1 and CDR2: LNHDA and SQIVND (reference sequence). V gave up 4 bases and J gave up 5 bases, with 10 bases separating them. In DNA form, the CDR3 reads TGTGCCAGTAGTAGGGGCCGTCAAGATACGCAGTATTTT. It is translated as CASSRGRQDTQYF.

The V call is TRBV6-6, the J call TRBJ2-6; weak D call: TRBD1 (5 bases). This CDR3 region has 17 residues. CDR1 is MNHNY, CDR2 SVGAGI, per germline (reference sequence). V was cut by 6 bases and J by 0 bases, with 15 bases left in between. CDR3 region: CASSRPLDSSGANVLTF. The CDR3 bases are TGTGCCAGCAGCCGACCCCTTGACAGCTCTGGGGCCAACGTCCTGACTTTC.

The chain is built from TRBV5-4 and TRBJ2-5; 9 bases map to TRBD2. This CDR3 is 18 amino acids long. Trimming at V came to 3 bases and at J to 4 bases, leaving 16 bases not matched to a gene. Germline CDR1 SGHNT, CDR2 YYREEE (reference sequence). CDR3 coding DNA: TGTGCCAGCAGCTGGAGTTGGGCTAGCGGGGAGGAAGGAGAGACCCAGTACTTC. This translates into CASSWSWASGEEGETQYF.

The chain links TRBV7-3 to TRBJ2-3; D unclear. The CDR3 covers 14 residues. Germline V gene lookup returns CDR1 SGHTA and CDR2 FQGTGA. V shed 2 bases and J shed 6 bases, with 12 bases lying between them. The CDR3: CASSLGRQADTQYF. In DNA, the CDR3 is TGTGCCAGCAGCTTAGGTCGTCAGGCTGATACGCAGTATTTT.

The rearrangement links TRBV19 to TRBJ2-5; the D gene is possibly TRBD2 (7 bases). Germline V gene lookup returns CDR1 LNHDA and CDR2 SQIVND (reference sequence). V was clipped by 6 bases and J by 4 bases, with 18 bases between them. This CDR3 is built from 15 residues. The CDR3 protein is CASSSIRGGGETQYF. CDR3 nucleotides: TGTGCCAGTAGCTCGATACGAGGGGGGGGAGAGACCCAGTACTTC.

The V gene is TRBV6-6, the J gene TRBJ2-2; D possibly corresponds to TRBD1 (6 bases). Trimming pared 8 bases from V and 7 bases from J, leaving 20 bases between. Germline V CDR1 and CDR2: MNHNY, SVGAGI (reference sequence). This CDR3 is built from 15 residues. The CDR3 DNA reads as TGTGCCAGCTCTTACGGGCCCCGAGGGGGCGGGGAGCTGTTTTTT. Translation: CASSYGPRGGGELFF.

The chain combines TRBV19 with TRBJ2-1, with 7 bases fitting TRBD1. The CDR3 has 15 residues. The germline CDR1 and CDR2 sequences are LNHDA and SQIVND (reference sequence). Trimming took 7 bases from V and 0 from J; bases not matched to a gene: 6. The chain's CDR3 is CASNTEGASYNEQFF. The CDR3 DNA is TGTGCCAGTAACACAGAGGGGGCCTCCTACAATGAGCAGTTCTTC.

In its sample, this clone was seen a few times. Here the CDR3 DNA reads TGTGCCAGCAGTTTATCGAGTACAAGGACAGGCAATCAGCCCCAGCATTTT. It yields the protein CASSLSSTRTGNQPQHF. V and J are TRBV28 and TRBJ1-5, with D maybe TRBD1 (6 bases). The CDR3 consists of 17 residues. Germline V gene data show CDR1 as MDHEN and CDR2 as SYDVKM. Trimming shortened V by 1 base and J by 2 bases, and 15 bases separated the two germline ends.

This clone was detected only once. This chain links TRBV13 with TRBJ2-1, with D tentatively TRBD1 (5 bases). CDR3 length: 15 residues. The ends were cut back, 6 bases at V and 14 bases at J, with 26 bases in the middle. From germline, CDR1 is PRHDT and CDR2 FYEKMQ (reference sequence). CDR3 coding DNA: TGTGCCAGCAGTCGGGTGAGCCAGGGAAAGACGACGAAGTTCTTC. Encoded protein: CASSRVSQGKTTKFF.

The rearrangement uses TRBV6-5 and TRBJ1-3; possible D gene TRBD1, 5 bases. Germline V CDR1 and CDR2: MNHEY, SVGAGI. V gave up 6 bases and J gave up 0 bases, with 12 bases separating them. CDR3 length: 15 residues. The CDR3 region has the DNA TGTGCCAGCAGAACTTGGGGGAGCTCTGGAAACACCATATATTTT. Its translation: CASRTWGSSGNTIYF.

J is TRBJ2-5 and V is TRBV1; TRBD2, the D gene given by the table, was not confirmed from the DNA. TRBV1 is reported as a pseudogene. The CDR3 loop spans 11 amino acids. The CDR3 DNA reads TGCACCAGCAGGCTAGAGGAGACCCAGTACTTC. Residues: CTSRLEETQYF.

The gene calls are TRBV10-1 and TRBJ2-2; D might be TRBD1 (5 bases). The germline V gene encodes CDR1 WNHNN and CDR2 SYGVQD (reference sequence). Trimming took 4 bases from V and 5 from J, leaving 20 bases between them. The CDR3 is made up of 17 amino acids. The CDR3 sequence: CASSVLPAQGGTGELFF. CDR3 bases: TGCGCCAGCAGTGTTTTACCAGCTCAGGGTGGGACCGGGGAGCTGTTTTTT.

The chain is built from TRBV9 and TRBJ2-2; D tentatively fits TRBD1 or TRBD2 (7 bases each). Deletions cut 2 bases from V and 6 bases from J, with 17 bases between. Looked up from germline, CDR1 is SGDLS and CDR2 is YYNGEE. The CDR3 has 16 amino acids. The CDR3 DNA reads as TGTGCCAGCAGCGTGGGGGGGGACAGCCTCCCCGGGGAGCTGTTTTTT. Its translation: CASSVGGDSLPGELFF.

The chain is built from TRBV6-6 and TRBJ1-3, with TRBD1 identical over 7 bases. With V trimmed by 2 bases and J by 4 bases, 5 bases remained unmatched. Germline CDR1 reads MNHNY; CDR2 reads SVGAGI (reference sequence). The CDR3 loop spans 15 amino acids. The DNA for the CDR3 is TGTGCCAGCAGTTACGGGACAGCCGGCGGAAACACCATATATTTT. Its protein product is CASSYGTAGGNTIYF.

The chain is built from TRBV2 and TRBJ2-5; 7 nucleotides match TRBD2. With 6 bases clipped from V and 5 bases from J, the junction kept 3 bases outside the gene matches. The CDR3 is 12 residues long. Germline lookup yields CDR1 SNHLY and CDR2 FYNNEI. The DNA for the CDR3 is TGTGCCAGCAGGGCGGGAGACGAGACCCAGTACTTC. Residues: CASRAGDETQYF.

This chain joins TRBV7-2 and TRBJ1-5, with D possibly being TRBD1 (5 bases). The germline V gene has CDR1 SGHTA and CDR2 FQGNSA. Deletions cut 0 bases from V and 4 bases from J, with 19 bases between. This CDR3 has 18 amino acids. CDR3 protein: CASSLAGSGRTFNQPQHF. The CDR3 bases are TGTGCCAGCAGCTTAGCAGGGTCGGGGCGGACCTTTAATCAGCCCCAGCATTTT.

This clone has just one count. The chain carries TRBV28 and TRBJ2-2, with TRBD2 identical over 10 bases. The germline V gene has CDR1 MDHEN and CDR2 SYDVKM. V trimming: 6 bases; J trimming: 10 bases; junction bases outside the gene matches: 11. The CDR3 sequence is 15 residues long. CDR3 DNA sequence: TGTGCCAGCAGCAGCGGGGGGGCCCTTAAAGTGGAGCTGTTTTTT. Protein product: CASSSGGALKVELFF. Variable domain in full (rest from reference TRBV28 and TRBJ2-2): DVKVTQSSRYLVKRTGEKVFLECVQDMDHENMFWYRQDPGLGLRLIYFSYDVKMKEKGDIPEGYSVSREKKERFSLILESASTNQTSMYLCASSSGGALKVELFFGEGSRLTVL.